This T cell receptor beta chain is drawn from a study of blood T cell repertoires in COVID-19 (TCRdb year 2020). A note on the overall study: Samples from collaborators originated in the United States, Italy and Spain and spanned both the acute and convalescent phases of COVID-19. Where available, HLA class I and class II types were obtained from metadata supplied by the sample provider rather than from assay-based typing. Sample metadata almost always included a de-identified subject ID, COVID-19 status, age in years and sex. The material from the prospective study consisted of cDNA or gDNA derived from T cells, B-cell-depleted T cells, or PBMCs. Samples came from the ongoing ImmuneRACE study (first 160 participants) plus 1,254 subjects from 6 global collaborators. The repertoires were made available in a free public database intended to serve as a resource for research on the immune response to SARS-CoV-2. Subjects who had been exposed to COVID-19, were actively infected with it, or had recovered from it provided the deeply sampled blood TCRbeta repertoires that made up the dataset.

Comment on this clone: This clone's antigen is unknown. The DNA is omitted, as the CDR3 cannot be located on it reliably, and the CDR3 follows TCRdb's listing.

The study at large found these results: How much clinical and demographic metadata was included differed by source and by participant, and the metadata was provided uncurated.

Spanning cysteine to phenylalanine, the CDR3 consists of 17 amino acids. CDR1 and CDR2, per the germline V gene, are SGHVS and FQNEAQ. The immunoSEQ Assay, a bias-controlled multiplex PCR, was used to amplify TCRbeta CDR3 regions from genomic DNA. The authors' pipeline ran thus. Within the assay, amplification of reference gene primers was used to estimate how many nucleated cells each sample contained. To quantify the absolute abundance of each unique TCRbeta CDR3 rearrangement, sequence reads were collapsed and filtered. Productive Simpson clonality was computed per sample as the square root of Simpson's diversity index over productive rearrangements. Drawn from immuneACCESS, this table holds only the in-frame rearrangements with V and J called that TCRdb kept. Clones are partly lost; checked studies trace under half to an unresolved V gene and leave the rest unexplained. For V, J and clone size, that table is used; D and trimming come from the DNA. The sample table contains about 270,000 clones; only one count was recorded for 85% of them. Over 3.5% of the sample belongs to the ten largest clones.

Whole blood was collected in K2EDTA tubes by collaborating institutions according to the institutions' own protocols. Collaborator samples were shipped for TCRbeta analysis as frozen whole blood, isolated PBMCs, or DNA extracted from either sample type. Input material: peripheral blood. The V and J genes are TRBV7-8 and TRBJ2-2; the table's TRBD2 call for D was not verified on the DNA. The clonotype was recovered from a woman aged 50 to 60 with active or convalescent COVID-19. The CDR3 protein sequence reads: CASRRTRFRAGRGELFF.